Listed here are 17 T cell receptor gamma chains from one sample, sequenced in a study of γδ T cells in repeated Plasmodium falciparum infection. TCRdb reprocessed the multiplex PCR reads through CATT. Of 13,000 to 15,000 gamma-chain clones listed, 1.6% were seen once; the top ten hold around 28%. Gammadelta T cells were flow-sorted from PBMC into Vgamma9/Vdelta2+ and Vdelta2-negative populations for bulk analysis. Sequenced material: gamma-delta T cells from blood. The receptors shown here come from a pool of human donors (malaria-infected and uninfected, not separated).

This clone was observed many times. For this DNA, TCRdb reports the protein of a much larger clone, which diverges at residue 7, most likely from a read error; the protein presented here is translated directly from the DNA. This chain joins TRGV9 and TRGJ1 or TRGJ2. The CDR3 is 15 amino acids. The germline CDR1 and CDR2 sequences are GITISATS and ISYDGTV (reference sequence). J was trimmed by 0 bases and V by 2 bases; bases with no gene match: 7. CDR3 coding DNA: TGTGCCTTGTGGGAGGGCAGAACGAATTATTATAAGAAACTCTTT. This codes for CALWEGRTNYYKKLF.

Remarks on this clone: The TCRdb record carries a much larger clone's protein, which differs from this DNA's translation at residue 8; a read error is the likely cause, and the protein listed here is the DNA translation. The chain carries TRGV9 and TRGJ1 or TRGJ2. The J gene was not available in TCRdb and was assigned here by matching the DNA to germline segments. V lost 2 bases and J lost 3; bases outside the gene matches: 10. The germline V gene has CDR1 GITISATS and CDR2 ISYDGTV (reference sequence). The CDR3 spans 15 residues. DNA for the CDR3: TGTGCCTTGTGGGAGGCCCCGGGCCCTTATTATAAGAAACTCTTT. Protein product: CALWEAPGPYYKKLF.

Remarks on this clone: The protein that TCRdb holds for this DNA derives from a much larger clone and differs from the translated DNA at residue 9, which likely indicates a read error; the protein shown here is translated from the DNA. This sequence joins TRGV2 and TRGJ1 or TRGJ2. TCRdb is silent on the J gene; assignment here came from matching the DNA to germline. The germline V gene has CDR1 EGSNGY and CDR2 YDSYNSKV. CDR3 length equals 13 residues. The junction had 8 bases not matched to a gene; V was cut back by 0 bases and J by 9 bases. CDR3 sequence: CATWDGARCKKLF. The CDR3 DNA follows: TGTGCCACCTGGGACGGGGCGAGGTGTAAGAAACTCTTT.

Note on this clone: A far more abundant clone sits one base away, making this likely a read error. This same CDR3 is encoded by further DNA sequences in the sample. CDR3 coding DNA: TGTGCCTTGTGGGAGCCCGCCTTGAATTATTATAAGAAGCTCTTT. This gives the protein CALWEPALNYYKKLF. TRGV9 is the V gene, and the J gene was not called. This CDR3 comprises 15 residues. Germline V gives CDR1 GITISATS, CDR2 ISYDGTV (reference sequence).

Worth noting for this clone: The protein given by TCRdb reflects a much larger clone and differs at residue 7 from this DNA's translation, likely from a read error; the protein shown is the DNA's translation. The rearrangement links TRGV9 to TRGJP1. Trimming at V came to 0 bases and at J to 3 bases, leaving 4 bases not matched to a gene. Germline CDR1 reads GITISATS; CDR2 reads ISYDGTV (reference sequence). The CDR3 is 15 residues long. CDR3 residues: CALWEVRPTGWFKIF. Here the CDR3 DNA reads TGTGCCTTGTGGGAGGTGCGCCCCACTGGTTGGTTCAAGATATTT.

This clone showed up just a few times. The CDR3 loop reads CATWDLTGGQKIKVF. DNA of the CDR3: TGTGCCACCTGGGACCTCACTGGTGGGCAAAAAATCAAGGTATTT. This chain uses TRGV5 with TRGJP. The J gene was missing in TCRdb and was found by matching the end of the DNA to germline. The CDR3 runs 15 residues. CDR1 is VINAFY, CDR2 YDVSNSKD, per germline. V lost 3 bases to trimming and J lost 17 bases; unmatched junction nucleotides: 13.

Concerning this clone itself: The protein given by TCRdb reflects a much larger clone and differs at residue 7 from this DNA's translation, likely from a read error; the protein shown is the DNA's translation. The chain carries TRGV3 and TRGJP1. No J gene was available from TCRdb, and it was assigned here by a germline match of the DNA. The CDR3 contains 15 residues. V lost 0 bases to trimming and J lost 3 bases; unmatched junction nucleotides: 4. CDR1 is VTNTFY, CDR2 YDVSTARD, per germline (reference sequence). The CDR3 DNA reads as TGTGCCACCTGGGACAGGCTCCCCACTGGTTGGTTCAAGATATTT. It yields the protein CATWDRLPTGWFKIF.

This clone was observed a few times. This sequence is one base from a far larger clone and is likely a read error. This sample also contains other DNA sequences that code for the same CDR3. CDR3 DNA: TGTGCCTTGTGGGAGCAAACAAACCAGCAAGAGCTGGGCAAAAAAATCAAGGTATTT. It encodes CALWEQTNQQELGKKIKVF. The chain links TRGV9 to TRGJP. TCRdb is silent on the J gene; assignment here came from matching the DNA to germline. CDR3 length equals 19 residues. The germline gives CDR1 GITISATS, CDR2 ISYDGTV (reference sequence).

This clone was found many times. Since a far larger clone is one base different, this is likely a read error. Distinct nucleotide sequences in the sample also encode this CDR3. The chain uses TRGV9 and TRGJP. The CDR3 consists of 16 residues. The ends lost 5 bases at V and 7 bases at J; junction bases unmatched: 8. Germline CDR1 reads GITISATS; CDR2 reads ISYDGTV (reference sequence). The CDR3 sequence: CALWAQGELGKKIKVF. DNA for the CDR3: TGTGCCTTGTGGGCCCAAGGCGAGTTGGGCAAAAAAATCAAGGTATTT.

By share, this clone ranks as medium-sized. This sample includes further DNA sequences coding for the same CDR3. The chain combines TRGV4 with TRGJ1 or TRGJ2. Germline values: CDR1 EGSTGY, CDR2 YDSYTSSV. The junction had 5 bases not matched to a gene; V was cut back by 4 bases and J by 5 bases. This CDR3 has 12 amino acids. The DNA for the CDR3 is TGTGCCACCTGGGAGCGGAATTATAAGAAACTCTTT. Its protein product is CATWERNYKKLF.

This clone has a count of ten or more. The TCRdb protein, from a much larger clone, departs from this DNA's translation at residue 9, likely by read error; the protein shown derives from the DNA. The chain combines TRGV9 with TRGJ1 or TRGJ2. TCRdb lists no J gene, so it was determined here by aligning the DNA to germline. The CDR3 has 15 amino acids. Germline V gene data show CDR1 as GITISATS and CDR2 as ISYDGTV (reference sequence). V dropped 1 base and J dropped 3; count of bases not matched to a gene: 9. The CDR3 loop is CALWEVPRSYYKKLF. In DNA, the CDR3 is TGTGCCTTGTGGGAGGTTCCCCGGAGTTATTATAAGAAACTCTTT.

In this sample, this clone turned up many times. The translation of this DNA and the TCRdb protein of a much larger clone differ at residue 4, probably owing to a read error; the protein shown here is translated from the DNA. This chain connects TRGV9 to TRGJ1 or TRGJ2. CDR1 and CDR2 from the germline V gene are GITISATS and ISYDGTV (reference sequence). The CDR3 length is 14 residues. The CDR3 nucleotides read TGTGCCTTGCGGGAGGTGTGGAATTATTATAAGAAACTCTTT. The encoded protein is CALREVWNYYKKLF.

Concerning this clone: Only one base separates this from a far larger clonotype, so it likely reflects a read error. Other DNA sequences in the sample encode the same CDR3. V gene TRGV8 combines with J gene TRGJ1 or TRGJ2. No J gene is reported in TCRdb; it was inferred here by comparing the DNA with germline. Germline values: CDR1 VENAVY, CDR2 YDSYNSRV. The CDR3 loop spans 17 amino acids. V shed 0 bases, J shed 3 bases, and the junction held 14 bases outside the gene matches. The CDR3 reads CATWDRLRGILYYKKLF. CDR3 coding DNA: TGTGCCACCTGGGATAGGCTGCGAGGGATCCTTTATTATAAGAAACTCTTT.

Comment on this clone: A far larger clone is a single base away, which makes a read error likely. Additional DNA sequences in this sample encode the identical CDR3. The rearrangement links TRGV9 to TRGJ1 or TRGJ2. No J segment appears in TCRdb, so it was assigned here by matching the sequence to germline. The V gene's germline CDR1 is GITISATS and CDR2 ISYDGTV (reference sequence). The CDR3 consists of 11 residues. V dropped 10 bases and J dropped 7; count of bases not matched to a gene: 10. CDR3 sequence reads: CALWKRYKKLF. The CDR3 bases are TGTGCCTTATGGAAAAGGTATAAGAAACTCTTT.

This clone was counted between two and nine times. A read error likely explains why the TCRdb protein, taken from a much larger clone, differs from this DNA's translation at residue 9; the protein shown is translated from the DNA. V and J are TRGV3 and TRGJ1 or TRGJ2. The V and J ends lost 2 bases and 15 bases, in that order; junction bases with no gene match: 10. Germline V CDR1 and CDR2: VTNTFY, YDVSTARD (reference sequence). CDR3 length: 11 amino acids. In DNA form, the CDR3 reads TGTGCCACCTGGGACATGCGTGAGAGACTCTTT. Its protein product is CATWDMRERLF.

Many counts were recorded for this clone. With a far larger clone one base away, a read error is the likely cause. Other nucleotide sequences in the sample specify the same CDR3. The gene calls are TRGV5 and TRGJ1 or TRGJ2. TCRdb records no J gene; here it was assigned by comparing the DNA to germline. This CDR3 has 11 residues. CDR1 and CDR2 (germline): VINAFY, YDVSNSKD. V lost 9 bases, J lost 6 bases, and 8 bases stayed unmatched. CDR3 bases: TGTGCCACCCCACTATCTTATAAGAAACTCTTT. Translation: CATPLSYKKLF.

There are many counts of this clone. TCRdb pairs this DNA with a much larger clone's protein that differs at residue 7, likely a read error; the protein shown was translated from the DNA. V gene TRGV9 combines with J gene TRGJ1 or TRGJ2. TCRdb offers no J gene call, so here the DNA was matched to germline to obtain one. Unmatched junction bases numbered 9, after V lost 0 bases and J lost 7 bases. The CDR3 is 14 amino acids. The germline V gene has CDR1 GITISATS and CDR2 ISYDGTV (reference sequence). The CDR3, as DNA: TGTGCCTTGTGGGAGGTGGAGGGGGGGTATAAGAAACTCTTT. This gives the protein CALWEVEGGYKKLF.